The entry that follows covers one T cell receptor (beta chain) sequence. It has no known antigen specificity. No qualities accompany the bases; no much larger clone lies one base away. The CDR3 starts with the cysteine, ends with the phenylalanine, and has 14 residues. Left in the record is the CDR3 DNA by itself, 42 bases read in frame from the first base. V lost 3 bases and J lost 0 bases; the stretch between them is 9 bases long. From the germline V gene (reference sequence), CDR1 is LNHDA and CDR2 is SQIVND. These data originate in a study of Graves' ophthalmopathy and Graves' hyperthyroidism listed by TCRdb under 2018. Regarding the complete study: Peripheral blood was collected at initial diagnosis, before any treatment. Once sampling was done, hyperthyroidism patients were given methimazole at a starting dose of 30 mg daily, while ophthalmopathy patients were given high-dose intravenous methylprednisolone. The 100 discovery patients were divided at random into training and test sets in a 7:3 ratio. For independent validation, a separate cohort was made up of about 18 hyperthyroidism patients plus 17 patients who later progressed from hyperthyroidism to ophthalmopathy. T-cell repertoires of thyroid tissue and blood were compared in about 6 hyperthyroidism patients. The study used signatures of the TCR beta repertoire to tell Graves' ophthalmopathy apart from Graves' hyperthyroidism and to predict which patients would progress to ophthalmopathy. In total, approximately 130 blood samples were TCR-sequenced: around 42 ophthalmopathy, 75 hyperthyroidism and about 17 hyperthyroidism-to-ophthalmopathy patients. To explore V-J signatures distinguishing ophthalmopathy from hyperthyroidism, a discovery set of 100 patients (more than 40 ophthalmopathy, 55 to 60 stable hyperthyroidism) was enrolled. The research as a whole found: Ophthalmopathy was separated from stable hyperthyroidism by the 13-signature model with roughly 87% sensitivity and 81.08% specificity in cross-validation and with 80%/75% in the test set. Among expanded thyroid clonotypes with frequency above 0.001, most also showed up in blood, which suggests that blood repertoires may reflect the thyroid immune response. In validation, the model predicted ophthalmopathy progression with about 71% sensitivity and 72.22% specificity; roughly eleven predicted patients were CT-confirmed with GO in a median of about 6.2 months. No statistical method was used to predetermine the sample size, and group allocation was not hidden from the investigators.

For repertoire sequencing, the TCR beta CDR3 regions were amplified from RNA transcripts. HTBI primers and the Qiagen OneStep RT-PCR kit were used in a first-round RT-PCR, which was followed by a second-round multiplex PCR, size selection and purification. Libraries were sequenced on an Illumina HiSeq2000 using paired-end 100 bp reads. The original pipeline was this. SOAPnuke was used to process the reads, throwing out any read that had adapters, had uncalled bases, had a mean Phred below 15, or lacked an exact constant-primer or identifier match. High-quality paired reads were merged with COPE v1.2.5. Each unique nucleotide sequence was treated as a clonotype, and MiTCR v1.1 was used to align the clonotypes to the IMGT TRB V, D and J references. The analysis was limited to V-J combinations with a frequency above 0.0001, which together covered over 99% of the repertoires. A TCR clonal expansion and chaos score per V-J combination was defined as the ratio of F50 clonal expansion to chaos observed in the TCRdist matrix. Welch's t-statistics and random forest were used to reduce features to about a dozen V-J combinations, which were fed into a naive Bayes classifier. The similarity between thyroid and blood repertoires was quantified using the Morisita-Horn index. In TCRdb, the public reads were trimmed at Q25 with fastp and aligned with MiXCR, with productive beta chains retained. Here each entry gathers all rows of one CDR3 protein and keeps the most common genes and DNA. The V and J calls shown here were made by TCRdb, not taken from the authors' results. This sample comprises around 400,000 distinct CDR3 sequences, 20% to 25% of them detected only once. Of the sample, roughly 3% is held by the ten largest clones.

A patient counted as having stable hyperthyroidism if there was no progression to ophthalmopathy within 18 months of follow-up. Patients with hyperthyroidism were aged 18 to 65 years, had been newly diagnosed, and had a disease duration of less than 2 months. Patients were excluded if they had other autoimmune diseases, uncontrolled infections, pregnancy or lactation. Diagnosis relied on clinical symptoms, serum thyroxine, TRAb, thyroid ultrasound and orbital computed tomography. Ficoll-Paque density gradient centrifugation was used to isolate PBMCs from about 9.4 ml of fresh peripheral blood. Trizol reagent was used to extract the total RNA, and its quality was then checked on an Agilent 2100 Bioanalyzer.

The sequence links TRBV19 to TRBJ2-7; TRBD2 is perhaps the D gene, given 5 matching bases. Sequencing was done on a sample of peripheral blood. The origin of this receptor is a woman in her late teens or twenties with stable Graves' hyperthyroidism. Donor details come from another sample of the same person, matched by shared clones. The encoded CDR3 is CASSIGLFSYEQYF. The DNA reads as follows: TGTGCCAGTAGTATCGGACTCTTCTCCTACGAGCAGTACTTC.